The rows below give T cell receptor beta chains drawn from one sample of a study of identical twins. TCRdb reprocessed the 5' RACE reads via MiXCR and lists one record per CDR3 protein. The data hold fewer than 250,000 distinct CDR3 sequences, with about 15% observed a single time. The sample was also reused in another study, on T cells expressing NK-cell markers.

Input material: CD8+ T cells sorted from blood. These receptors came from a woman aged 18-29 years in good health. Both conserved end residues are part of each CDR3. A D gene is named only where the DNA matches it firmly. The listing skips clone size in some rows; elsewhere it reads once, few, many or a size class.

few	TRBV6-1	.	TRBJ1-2	TGTGCCAGCACCTCAAGTCTCTCAAACTATGGCTACACCTTC	CASTSSLSNYGYTF
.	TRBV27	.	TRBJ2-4	TGTGCCAGCAGCCGTCATCCGGCGGGACCTCTAGCCAAAAACATTCAGTACTTC	CASSRHPAGPLAKNIQYF
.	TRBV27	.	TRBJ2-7	TGTGCCAGCAGTCCGACCCCCACGGGGGCCGCCTACGAGCAGTACTTC	CASSPTPTGAAYEQYF
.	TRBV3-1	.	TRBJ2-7	TGTGCCAGCAGCCAGGTAGAAGGATCTGGCGAGCAGTACTTC	CASSQVEGSGEQYF
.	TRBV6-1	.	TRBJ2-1	TGTGCCAGCAGCATAGGGGCCCTGAGTACTCTCGCTGAGCAGTTCTTC	CASSIGALSTLAEQFF
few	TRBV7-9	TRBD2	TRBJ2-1	TGTGCCAGCAGAAGGCGGCGGGGGGGGAATGAGCAGTTCTTC	CASRRRRGGNEQFF
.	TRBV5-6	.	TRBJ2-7	TGTGCCATCAGCACCGGGCGCCTCTACGAGCAGTACTTC	CAISTGRLYEQYF
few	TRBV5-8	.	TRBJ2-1	TGTGCCAGCAGCTTGTCAGGGGGGGCCTTTGACAATGAGCAGTTCTTC	CASSLSGGAFDNEQFF
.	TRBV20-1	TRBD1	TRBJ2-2	TGCAGTGCTCCAGACAGGGAGAACACCGGGGAGCTGTTTTTT	CSAPDRENTGELFF
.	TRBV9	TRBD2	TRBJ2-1	TGTGCCAGCAGCGTAGAGGATAGCGGGGACAATGAGCAGTTCTTC	CASSVEDSGDNEQFF
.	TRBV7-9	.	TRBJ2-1	TGTGCCAGCAGCTTAGGCAGGGGGGGGGCGCGTGAGCAGTTCTTC	CASSLGRGGAREQFF
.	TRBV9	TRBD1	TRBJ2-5	TGTGCCAGCAGCCCCCGGACAGGGGGGGGAGAGACCCAGTACTTC	CASSPRTGGGETQYF
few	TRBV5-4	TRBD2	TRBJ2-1	TGTGCCAGCAGCTTGGAAGGGCCCTATGCCGGGACTAGCGGCTACACGACCTACAATGAGCAGTTCTTC	CASSLEGPYAGTSGYTTYNEQFF
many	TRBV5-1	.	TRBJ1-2	TGCGCCAGCAGCTTGCTCGGCGATGGCTACACCTTC	CASSLLGDGYTF
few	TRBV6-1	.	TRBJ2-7	TGTGCCAGCAGCCCAGTGGGGGGCTACGAGCAGTACTTC	CASSPVGGYEQYF
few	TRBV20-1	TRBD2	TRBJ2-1	TGCAGTGCCTCCTCTAGCGGAGCCTACAATGAGCAGTTCTTC	CSASSSGAYNEQFF
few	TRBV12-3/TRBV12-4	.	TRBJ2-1	TGTGCCAGCACCGTGGGGTCTTCCTACAATGAGCAGTTCTTC	CASTVGSSYNEQFF
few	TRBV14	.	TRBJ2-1	TGTGCCAGCAGCCTACGGGCGGGATCAGCGTTCTTC	CASSLRAGSAFF
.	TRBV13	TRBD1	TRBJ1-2	TGTGCCAGCAGCTTAGCCCCGACAGGGAGGAATGGCTACACCTTC	CASSLAPTGRNGYTF
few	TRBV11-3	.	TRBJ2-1	TGTGCCAGCAGCCCCCGGGACACGCCTTACAATGAGCAGTTCTTC	CASSPRDTPYNEQFF
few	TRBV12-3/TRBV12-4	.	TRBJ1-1	TGTGCCAGCACTCCGCTGGTTGAAGCTTTCTTT	CASTPLVEAFF
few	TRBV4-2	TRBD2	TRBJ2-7	TGTGCCAGCAGCCAAGTAGCGGGGGGGATCTCCTACGAGCAGTACTTC	CASSQVAGGISYEQYF
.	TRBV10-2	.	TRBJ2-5	TGCGCCAGCGCGGACCCTCAAGAGACCCAGTACTTC	CASADPQETQYF
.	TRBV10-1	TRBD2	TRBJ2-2	TGCGCCAGCAGTGAGTTTGGGCGGGAGAATTGGAACACCGGGGAGCTGTTTTTT	CASSEFGRENWNTGELFF
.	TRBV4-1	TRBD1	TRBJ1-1	TGCGCCAGCAGCCAACCAACGGGACAGATTTTGAACACTGAAGCTTTCTTT	CASSQPTGQILNTEAFF
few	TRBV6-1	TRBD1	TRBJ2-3	TGTGCCAGCAGTATTGGGACAGTACTAGATACGCAGTATTTT	CASSIGTVLDTQYF
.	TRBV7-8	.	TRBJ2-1	TGTGCCAGCAGCTTACGCGCCCCCCAGGCCCTCCCTGTCTTC	CASSLRAPQALPVF
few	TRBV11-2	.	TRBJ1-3	TGTGCCAGCAGCGCAGGAGGCGGGAGCTCTGGAAACACCATATATTTT	CASSAGGGSSGNTIYF
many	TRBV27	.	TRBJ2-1	TGTGCCAGCAGCCTCTTGGTGGGAAGTAATAACAATGAGCAGTTCTTC	CASSLLVGSNNNEQFF
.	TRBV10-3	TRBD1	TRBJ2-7	TGTGCCATCGGGACAGGGAACCACGAGCAGTACTTC	CAIGTGNHEQYF
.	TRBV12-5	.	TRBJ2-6	TGTGCTATTCGGTCGGCTGGGGCCAACGTCCTGACTTTC	CAIRSAGANVLTF
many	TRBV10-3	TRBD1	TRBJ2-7	TGTGCCATCAGTGGGAGCCGGGACAGGGACTACGAGCAGTACTTC	CAISGSRDRDYEQYF
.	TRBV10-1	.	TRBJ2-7	TGCGCCAGCAGCCGGACAGGCGGGGAGGACGAGCAGTACTTC	CASSRTGGEDEQYF
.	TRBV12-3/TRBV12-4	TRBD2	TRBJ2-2	TGTGCCAGCATCCCGGGACTAGCGGGGGCTAGGGGGGCCGGGGAGCTGTTTTTT	CASIPGLAGARGAGELFF
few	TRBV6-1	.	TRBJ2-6	TGTGCCAGCAGTGATTCGAACTCTGGGGCCAACGTCCTGACTTTC	CASSDSNSGANVLTF
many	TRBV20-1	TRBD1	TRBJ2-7	TGCAGTGCTAGGGATCGGGACAGTACCTACGAGCAGTACTTC	CSARDRDSTYEQYF
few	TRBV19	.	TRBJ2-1	TGTGCCAGTACACCCGTGCAGGGTAGCGGTGAGCAGTTCTTC	CASTPVQGSGEQFF
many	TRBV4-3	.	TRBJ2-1	TGCGCCAGCAGCCATGGGCAACAGGGAAACAATGAGCAGTTCTTC	CASSHGQQGNNEQFF
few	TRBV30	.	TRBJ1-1	TGTGCCTGGAGTGAGGGGGTTAACACTGAAGCTTTCTTT	CAWSEGVNTEAFF
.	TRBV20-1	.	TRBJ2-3	TGCAGTGCCCGCCCCGGGGGGCGGGGGTCTACGCAGTATTTT	CSARPGGRGSTQYF
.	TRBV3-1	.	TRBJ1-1	TGTGCCAGCAGCCAAAATCAGTTTTTGAACACTGAAGCTTTCTTT	CASSQNQFLNTEAFF
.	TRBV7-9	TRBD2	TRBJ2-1	TGTGCCAGCAGCGGGACTAGCGGGAGCTCCTACAATGAGCAGTTCTTC	CASSGTSGSSYNEQFF
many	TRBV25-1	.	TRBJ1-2	TGTGCCAGCAGTGAATCGAGGGATGGCTACACCTTC	CASSESRDGYTF